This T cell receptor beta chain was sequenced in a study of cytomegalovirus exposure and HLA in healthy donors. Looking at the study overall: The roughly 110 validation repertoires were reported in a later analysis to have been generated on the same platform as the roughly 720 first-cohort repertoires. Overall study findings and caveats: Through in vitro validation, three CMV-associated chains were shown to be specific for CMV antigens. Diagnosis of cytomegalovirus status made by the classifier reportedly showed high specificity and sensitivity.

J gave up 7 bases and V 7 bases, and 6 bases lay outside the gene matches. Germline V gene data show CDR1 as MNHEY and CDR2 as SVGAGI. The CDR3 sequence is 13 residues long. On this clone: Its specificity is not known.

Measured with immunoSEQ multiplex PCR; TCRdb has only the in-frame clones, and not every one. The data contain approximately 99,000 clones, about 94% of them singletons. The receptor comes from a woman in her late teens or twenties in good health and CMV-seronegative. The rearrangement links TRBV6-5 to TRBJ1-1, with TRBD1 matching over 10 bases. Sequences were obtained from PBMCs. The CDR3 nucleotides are TGTGCCAGCAAAAGGGGACAGGGGAGTGAAGCTTTCTTT. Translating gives CASKRGQGSEAFF.